This TCR beta chain was retrieved from a study of T cell responses to AZD1222 COVID-19 vaccine. Overall study findings and caveats: Spike as a whole was targeted by vaccine-associated CD4 TCRs, dominant at 160-218 and 743-854.

The CDR3 covers 18 residues. J gave up 1 base and V 5 bases, and 14 bases lay outside the gene matches. In germline, CDR1 is MDHEN, CDR2 SYDVKM. A word on this clone: What it recognizes is unknown.

This table comes from immunoSEQ multiplex PCR, and its TCRdb copy is limited to in-frame clones, with some not included. The sample records about 140,000 clones, around nine tenths being singletons. The genes are TRBV28 and TRBJ2-5, with 9 positions matching TRBD2. The sequencing here drew on peripheral blood, taken 28 days after the second AZD1222 dose. The TCR originated in an adult who received the AZD1222 COVID-19 vaccine. DNA for the CDR3: TGTGCCAGCAGTCTCAACCTCCCTGGCGGGAGGGTCCAAGAGACCCAGTACTTC. As protein: CASSLNLPGGRVQETQYF.